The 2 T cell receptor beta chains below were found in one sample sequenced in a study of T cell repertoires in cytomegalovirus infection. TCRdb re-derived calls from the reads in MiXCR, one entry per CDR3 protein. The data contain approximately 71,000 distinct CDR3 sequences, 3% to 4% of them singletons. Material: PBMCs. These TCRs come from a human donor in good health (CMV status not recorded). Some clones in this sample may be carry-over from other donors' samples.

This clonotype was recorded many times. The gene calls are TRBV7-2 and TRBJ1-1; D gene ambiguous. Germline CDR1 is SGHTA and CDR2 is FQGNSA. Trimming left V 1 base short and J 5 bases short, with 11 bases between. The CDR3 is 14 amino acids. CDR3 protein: CASSLGGRRTEAFF. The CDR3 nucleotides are TGTGCCAGCAGCTTAGGAGGCAGGCGGACTGAAGCTTTCTTT. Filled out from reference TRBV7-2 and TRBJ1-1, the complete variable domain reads GAGVSQSPSNKVTEKGKDVELRCDPISGHTALYWYRQSLGQGLEFLIYFQGNSAPDKSGLPSDRFSAERTGGSVSTLTIQRTQQEDSAVYLCASSLGGRRTEAFFGQGTRLTVV.

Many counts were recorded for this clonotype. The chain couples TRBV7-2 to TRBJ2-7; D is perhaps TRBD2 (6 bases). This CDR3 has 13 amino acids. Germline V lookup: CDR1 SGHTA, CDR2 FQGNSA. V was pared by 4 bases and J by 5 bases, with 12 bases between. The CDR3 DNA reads TGTGCCAGCAGCTACCGGGGAGGCGACGAGCAGTACTTC. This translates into CASSYRGGDEQYF.